This T cell receptor (beta chain) originates from a study of glioma-infiltrating T cells. Per the germline V gene, CDR1 is LNHDA and CDR2 is SQIVND (reference sequence). The CDR3 covers 12 residues. About this clonotype itself: Since a much larger clone is just one base distant, this may be a read error.

The iRepertoire nested amplicon-rescue multiplex PCR amplified TCR alpha and beta CDR3s from RNA. Tissue mRNA or PBMC total RNA, roughly 90-400 ng, went into one-step reverse transcription and amplification. TCRdb called the multiplex PCR reads again in MiXCR, with one record for every CDR3 protein. The sample lists some 190,000 distinct CDR3 sequences, about 31% occurring once. Sequencing was done on a sample of glioma tissue, nonneoplastic brain tissue, or PBMCs (not recorded which). The chain combines TRBV19 with TRBJ1-5; D unclear. This receptor was identified in a human donor with low-grade glioma or glioblastoma, undergoing nonglioma brain surgery, or in good health (not recorded which). CDR3 in DNA: TGTGCCAGTAGTATCTCTTATCAGCTCCAGCATTTT. The encoded protein is CASSISYQLQHF.